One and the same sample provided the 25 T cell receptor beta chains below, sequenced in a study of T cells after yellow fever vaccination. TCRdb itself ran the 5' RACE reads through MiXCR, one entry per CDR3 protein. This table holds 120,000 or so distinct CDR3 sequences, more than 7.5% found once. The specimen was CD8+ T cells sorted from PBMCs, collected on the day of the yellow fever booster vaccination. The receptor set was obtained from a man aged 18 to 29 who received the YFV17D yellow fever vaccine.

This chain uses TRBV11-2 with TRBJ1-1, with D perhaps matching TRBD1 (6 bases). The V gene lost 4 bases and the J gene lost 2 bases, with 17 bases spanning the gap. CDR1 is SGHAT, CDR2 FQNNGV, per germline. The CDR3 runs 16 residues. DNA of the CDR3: TGTGCCAGCAGCTATTCCACAGGGCGATTTAACACTGAAGCTTTCTTT. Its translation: CASSYSTGRFNTEAFF.

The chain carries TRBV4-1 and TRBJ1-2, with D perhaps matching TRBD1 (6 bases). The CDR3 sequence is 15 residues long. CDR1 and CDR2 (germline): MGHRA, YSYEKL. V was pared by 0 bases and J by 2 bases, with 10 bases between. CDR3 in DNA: TGCGCCAGCAGCCAAGAATTGGGGGCAAACTATGGCTACACCTTC. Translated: CASSQELGANYGYTF.

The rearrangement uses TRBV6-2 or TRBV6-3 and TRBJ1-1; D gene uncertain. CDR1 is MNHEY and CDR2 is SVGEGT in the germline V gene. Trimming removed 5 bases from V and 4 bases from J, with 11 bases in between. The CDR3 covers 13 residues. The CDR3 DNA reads TGTGCCAGCAGTGGACTGGAGTCCACTGAAGCTTTCTTT. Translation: CASSGLESTEAFF.

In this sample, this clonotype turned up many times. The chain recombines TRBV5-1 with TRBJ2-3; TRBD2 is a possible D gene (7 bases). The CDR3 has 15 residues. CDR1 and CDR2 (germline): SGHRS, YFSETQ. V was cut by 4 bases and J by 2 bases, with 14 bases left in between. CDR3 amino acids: CASSRLRGATDTQYF. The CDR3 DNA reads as TGCGCCAGCAGCCGCCTCCGGGGGGCCACAGATACGCAGTATTTT.

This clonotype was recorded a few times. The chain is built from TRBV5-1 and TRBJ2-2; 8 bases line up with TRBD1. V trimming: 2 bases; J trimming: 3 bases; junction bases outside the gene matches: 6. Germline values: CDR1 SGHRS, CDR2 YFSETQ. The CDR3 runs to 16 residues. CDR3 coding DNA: TGCGCCAGCAGCTTCCCCGGGACAGGCGACACCGGGGAGCTGTTTTTT. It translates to CASSFPGTGDTGELFF.

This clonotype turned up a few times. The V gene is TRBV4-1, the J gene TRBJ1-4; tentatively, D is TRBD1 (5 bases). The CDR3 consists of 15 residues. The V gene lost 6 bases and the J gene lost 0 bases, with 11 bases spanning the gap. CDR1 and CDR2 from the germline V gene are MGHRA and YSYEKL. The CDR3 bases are TGCGCCAGCAGTTACCGACAGCCAACTAATGAAAAACTGTTTTTT. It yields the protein CASSYRQPTNEKLFF.

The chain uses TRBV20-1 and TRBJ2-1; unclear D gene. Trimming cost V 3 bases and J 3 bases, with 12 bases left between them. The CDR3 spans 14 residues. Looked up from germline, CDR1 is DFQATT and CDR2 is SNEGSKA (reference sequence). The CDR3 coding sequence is TGCAGTGCTAGCGGGCACCCACGCTACAATGAGCAGTTCTTC. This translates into CSASGHPRYNEQFF.

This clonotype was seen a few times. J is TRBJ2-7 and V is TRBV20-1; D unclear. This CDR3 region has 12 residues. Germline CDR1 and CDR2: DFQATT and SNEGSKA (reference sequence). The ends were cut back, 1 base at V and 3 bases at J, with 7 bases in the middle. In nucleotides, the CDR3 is TGCAGTGCTAGAGGGTCAGTCTACGAGCAGTACGTC. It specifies CSARGSVYEQYV.

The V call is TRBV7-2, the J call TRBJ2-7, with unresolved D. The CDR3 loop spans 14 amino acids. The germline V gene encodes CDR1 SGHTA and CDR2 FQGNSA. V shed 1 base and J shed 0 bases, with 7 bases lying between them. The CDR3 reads CASSLVVDSYEQYF. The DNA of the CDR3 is TGTGCCAGCAGCTTAGTGGTCGACTCCTACGAGCAGTACTTC.

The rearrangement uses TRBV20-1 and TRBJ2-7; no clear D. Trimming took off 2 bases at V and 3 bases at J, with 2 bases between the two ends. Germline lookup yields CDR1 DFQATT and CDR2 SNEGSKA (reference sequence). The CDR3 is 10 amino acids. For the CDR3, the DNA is TGCAGTGCTAGAAGCTACGAGCAGTACTTC. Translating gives CSARSYEQYF.

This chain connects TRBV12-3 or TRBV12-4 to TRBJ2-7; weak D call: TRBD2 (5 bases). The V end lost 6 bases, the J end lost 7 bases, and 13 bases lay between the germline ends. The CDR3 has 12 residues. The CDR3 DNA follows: TGTGCCAGCAGAAGGGAGAATGGAGAGCAGTACTTC. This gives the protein CASRRENGEQYF.

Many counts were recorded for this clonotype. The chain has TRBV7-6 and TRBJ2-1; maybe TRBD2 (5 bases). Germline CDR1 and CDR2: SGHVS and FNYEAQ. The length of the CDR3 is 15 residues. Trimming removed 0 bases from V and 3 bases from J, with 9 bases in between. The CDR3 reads CASSLATGNYNEQFF. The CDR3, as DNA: TGTGCCAGCAGCTTAGCCACGGGGAACTACAATGAGCAGTTCTTC.

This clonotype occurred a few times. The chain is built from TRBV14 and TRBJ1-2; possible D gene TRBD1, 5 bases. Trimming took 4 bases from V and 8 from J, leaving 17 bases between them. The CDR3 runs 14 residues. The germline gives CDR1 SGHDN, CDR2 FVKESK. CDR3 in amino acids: CASSRGTRARGYTF. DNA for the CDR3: TGTGCCAGCAGCCGCGGGACCCGGGCCCGAGGCTACACCTTC.

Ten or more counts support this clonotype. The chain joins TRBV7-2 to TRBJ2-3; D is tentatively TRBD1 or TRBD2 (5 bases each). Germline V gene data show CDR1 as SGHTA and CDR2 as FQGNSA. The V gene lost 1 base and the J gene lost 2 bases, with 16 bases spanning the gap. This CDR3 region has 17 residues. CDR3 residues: CASSLDSRGRFTDTQYF. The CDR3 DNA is TGTGCCAGCAGCTTAGATAGTCGGGGCCGATTCACAGATACGCAGTATTTT.

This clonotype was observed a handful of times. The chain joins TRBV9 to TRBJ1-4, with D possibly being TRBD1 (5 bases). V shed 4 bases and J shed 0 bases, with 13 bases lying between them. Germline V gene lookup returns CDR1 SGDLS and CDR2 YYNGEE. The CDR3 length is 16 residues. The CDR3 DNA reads TGTGCCAGCAGCAGGCGACAGACGACAACTAATGAAAAACTGTTTTTT. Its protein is CASSRRQTTTNEKLFF. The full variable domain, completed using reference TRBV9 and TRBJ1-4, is DSGVTQTPKHLITATGQRVTLRCSPRSGDLSVYWYQQSLDQGLQFLIQYYNGEERAKGNILERFSAQQFPDLHSELNLSSLELGDSALYFCASSRRQTTTNEKLFFGSGTQLSVL.

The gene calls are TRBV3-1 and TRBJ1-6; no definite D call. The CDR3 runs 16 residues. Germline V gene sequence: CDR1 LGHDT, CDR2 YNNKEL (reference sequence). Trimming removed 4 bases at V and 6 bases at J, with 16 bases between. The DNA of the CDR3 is TGTGCCAGCAGCCCTTCGGGTTTGAATTTTAATTCACCCCTCCACTTT. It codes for CASSPSGLNFNSPLHF. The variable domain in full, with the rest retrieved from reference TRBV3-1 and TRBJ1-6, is DTAVSQTPKYLVTQMGNDKSIKCEQNLGHDTMYWYKQDSKKFLKIMFSYNNKELIINETVPNRFSPKSPDKAHLNLHINSLELGDSAVYFCASSPSGLNFNSPLHFGNGTRLTVT.

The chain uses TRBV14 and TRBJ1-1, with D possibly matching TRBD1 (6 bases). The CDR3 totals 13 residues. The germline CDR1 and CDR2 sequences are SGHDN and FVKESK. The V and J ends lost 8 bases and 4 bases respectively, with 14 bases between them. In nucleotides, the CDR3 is TGTGCCAGCGGACTTTTGGACAGCACTGAAGCTTTCTTT. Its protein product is CASGLLDSTEAFF.

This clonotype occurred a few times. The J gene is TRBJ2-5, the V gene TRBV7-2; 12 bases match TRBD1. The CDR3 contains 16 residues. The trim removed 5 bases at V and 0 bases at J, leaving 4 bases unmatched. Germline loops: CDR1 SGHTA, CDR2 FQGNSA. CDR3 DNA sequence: TGTGCCAGCAGCATGCGGGACAGGGGGCACCAAGAGACCCAGTACTTC. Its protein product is CASSMRDRGHQETQYF. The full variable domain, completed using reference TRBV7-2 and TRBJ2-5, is GAGVSQSPSNKVTEKGKDVELRCDPISGHTALYWYRQSLGQGLEFLIYFQGNSAPDKSGLPSDRFSAERTGGSVSTLTIQRTQQEDSAVYLCASSMRDRGHQETQYFGPGTRLLVL.

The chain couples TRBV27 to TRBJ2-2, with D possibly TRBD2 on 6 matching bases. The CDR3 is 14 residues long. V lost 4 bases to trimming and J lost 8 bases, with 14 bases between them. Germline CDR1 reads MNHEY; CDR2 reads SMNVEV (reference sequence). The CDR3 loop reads CASSWDSPDGELFF. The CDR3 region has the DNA TGTGCCAGCAGTTGGGACTCCCCAGATGGGGAGCTGTTTTTT.

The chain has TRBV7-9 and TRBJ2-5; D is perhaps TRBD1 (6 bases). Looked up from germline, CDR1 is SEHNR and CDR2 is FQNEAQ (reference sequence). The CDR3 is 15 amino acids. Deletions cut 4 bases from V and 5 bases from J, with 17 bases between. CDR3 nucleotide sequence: TGTGCCAGCAGCTCTCGGGACATCAGGGACGAGACCCAGTACTTC. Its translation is CASSSRDIRDETQYF.

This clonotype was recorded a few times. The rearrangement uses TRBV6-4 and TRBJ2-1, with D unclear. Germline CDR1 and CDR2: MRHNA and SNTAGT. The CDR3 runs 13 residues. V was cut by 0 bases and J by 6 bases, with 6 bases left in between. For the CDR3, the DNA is TGTGCCAGCAGTGACTCGGGTACCAATGAGCAGTTCTTC. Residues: CASSDSGTNEQFF.

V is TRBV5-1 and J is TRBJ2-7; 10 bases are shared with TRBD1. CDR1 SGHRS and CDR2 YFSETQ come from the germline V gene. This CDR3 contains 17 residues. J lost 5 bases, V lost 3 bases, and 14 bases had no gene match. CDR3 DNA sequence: TGCGCCAGCAGCTGGGAAATGACTGGGACAGGGGATCACGAGCAGTACTTC. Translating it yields CASSWEMTGTGDHEQYF.

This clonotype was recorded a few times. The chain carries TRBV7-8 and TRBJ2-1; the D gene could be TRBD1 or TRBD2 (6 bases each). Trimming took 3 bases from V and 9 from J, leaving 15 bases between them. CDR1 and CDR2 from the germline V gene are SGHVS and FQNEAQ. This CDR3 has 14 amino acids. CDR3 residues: CASSFRGAHGEQFF. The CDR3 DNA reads TGTGCCAGCAGCTTTAGGGGGGCTCATGGTGAGCAGTTCTTC. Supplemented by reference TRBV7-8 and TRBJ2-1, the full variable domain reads GAGVSQSPRYKVAKRGQDVALRCDPISGHVSLFWYQQALGQGPEFLTYFQNEAQLDKSGLPSDRFFAERPEGSVSTLKIQRTQQEDSAVYLCASSFRGAHGEQFFGPGTRLTVL.

CDR3 in amino acids: CASSQESDKSSYNEQFF. The CDR3, as DNA: TGTGCCAGCAGCCAAGAGTCGGACAAGTCCTCCTACAATGAGCAGTTCTTC. The chain carries TRBV14 and TRBJ2-1; perhaps TRBD1 as D (5 bases). This CDR3 has 17 residues. From germline, CDR1 is SGHDN and CDR2 FVKESK. Trimming took 0 bases from V and 0 from J, leaving 12 bases between them. Full variable domain (remainder filled in from reference TRBV14 and TRBJ2-1): EAGVTQFPSHSVIEKGQTVTLRCDPISGHDNLYWYRRVMGKEIKFLLHFVKESKQDESGMPNNRFLAERTGGTYSTLKVQPAELEDSGVYFCASSQESDKSSYNEQFFGPGTRLTVL.

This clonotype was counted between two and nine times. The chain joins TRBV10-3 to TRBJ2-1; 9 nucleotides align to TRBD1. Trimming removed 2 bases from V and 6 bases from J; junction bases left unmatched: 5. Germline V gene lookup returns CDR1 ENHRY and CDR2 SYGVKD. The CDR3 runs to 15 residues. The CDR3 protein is CAISEVTGQGNEQFF. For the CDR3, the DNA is TGTGCCATCAGTGAGGTAACGGGACAGGGCAATGAGCAGTTCTTC.